Listed here are 26 T cell receptor beta chains from one sample, sequenced in a study of T cells after yellow fever vaccination. From the 5' RACE reads, TCRdb called clonotypes with MiXCR, one entry per CDR3 protein. The sample yields 120,000 or so distinct CDR3 sequences, about 7.8% seen once. Here the sequenced sample was CD4+ T cells sorted from PBMCs, taken about 49 days after the first yellow fever vaccination. Receptors were obtained from a man younger than 35 who received the YFV17D yellow fever vaccine.

There are many counts of this clonotype. This CDR3 reads CASSLGSANYGYTF. The CDR3 DNA reads TGCGCCAGCAGCTTGGGGTCAGCAAACTATGGCTACACCTTC. The V and J genes are TRBV5-1 and TRBJ1-2; no clear D. Germline V gene lookup returns CDR1 SGHRS and CDR2 YFSETQ. The CDR3 covers 14 residues. V dropped 0 bases and J dropped 2 bases, with 8 bases sitting between them.

This clonotype was counted only a few times. The rearrangement uses TRBV19 and TRBJ2-5; tentatively, D is TRBD2 (6 bases). Germline V lookup: CDR1 LNHDA, CDR2 SQIVND (reference sequence). Trimming left V 10 bases short and J 1 base short, with 22 bases between. The CDR3 contains 16 residues. CDR3 bases: TGTGCCACAAAGTCCAGGGACTCCTGGGCCCAAGAGACCCAGTACTTC. Amino acids: CATKSRDSWAQETQYF.

The table lists this clonotype with many counts. The V call is TRBV5-1, the J call TRBJ2-3; TRBD2 matches at 8 bases. The V gene end was trimmed by 1 base and the J gene end by 2 bases; junction bases not matched to a gene: 6. The CDR3 is made up of 16 amino acids. CDR1 is SGHRS, CDR2 YFSETQ, per germline. The CDR3 sequence: CASSLSSGGYTDTQYF. The CDR3 DNA is TGCGCCAGCAGCTTGTCGTCGGGGGGGTACACAGATACGCAGTATTTT.

This clonotype was observed a handful of times. This chain uses TRBV7-2 with TRBJ1-1; D is ambiguous. V dropped 6 bases and J dropped 7 bases, with 15 bases sitting between them. Germline values: CDR1 SGHTA, CDR2 FQGNSA. The CDR3 is 13 amino acids. The CDR3 reads CASSKRTALEAFF. The DNA of the CDR3 is TGTGCCAGCAGTAAACGGACCGCCCTTGAAGCTTTCTTT.

Remarks on this clonotype: Given a much more abundant clone one base away, this may be a read error. The CDR3 sequence is CASSQDRGNIIYF. Here the CDR3 DNA reads TGTGCCAGCAGCCAAGATCGAGGAAACATCATATATTTT. The chain couples TRBV14 to TRBJ1-3; D is undetermined. The CDR3 totals 13 residues. CDR1 is SGHDN and CDR2 is FVKESK in the germline V gene.

This clonotype was observed many times. The chain has TRBV18 and TRBJ2-7, with TRBD2 matching over 16 bases. From germline, CDR1 is KGHSH and CDR2 LQKENI. V lost 6 bases, J lost 1 base, and 9 bases stayed unmatched. The CDR3 runs to 18 residues. The CDR3, as DNA: TGTGCCAGCTCCCCGGGACTAGCGGGGGGGCCGAGTTCCTACGAGCAGTACTTC. This encodes CASSPGLAGGPSSYEQYF. The full variable domain, rest sourced from reference TRBV18 and TRBJ2-7, is NAGVMQNPRHLVRRRGQEARLRCSPMKGHSHVYWYRQLPEEGLKFMVYLQKENIIDESGMPKERFSAEFPKEGPSILRIQQVVRGDSAAYFCASSPGLAGGPSSYEQYFGPGTRLTVT.

This clonotype was observed at least ten times. The J gene is TRBJ2-4, the V gene TRBV20-1, with TRBD2 as a possible D gene (6 bases). This CDR3 region has 15 residues. Looked up from germline, CDR1 is DFQATT and CDR2 is SNEGSKA (reference sequence). The ends were cut back, 2 bases at V and 8 bases at J, with 19 bases in the middle. CDR3 nucleotide sequence: TGCAGTGCTAGACTCCCCCTTGGCGGGGTGGACATTCAGTACTTC. It translates to CSARLPLGGVDIQYF.

The table lists this clonotype with many counts. The DNA for the CDR3 is TGTGCCAGCCGAAGCTATAATTCACCCCTCCACTTT. Protein: CASRSYNSPLHF. The chain couples TRBV18 to TRBJ1-6, with D unclear. Trimming took off 8 bases at V and 3 bases at J, with 5 bases between the two ends. CDR3 length: 12 amino acids. CDR1 KGHSH and CDR2 LQKENI come from the germline V gene.

This clonotype showed up many times. The CDR3 here is CASSMIGETQYF. CDR3 coding DNA: TGCGCCAGCAGTATGATCGGGGAGACCCAGTACTTC. The chain links TRBV4-1 to TRBJ2-5; the D is unclear. CDR1 MGHRA and CDR2 YSYEKL come from the germline V gene. The CDR3 is made up of 12 amino acids. Trimming removed 6 bases at V and 5 bases at J, with 10 bases between.

This clonotype was detected ten times or more. The chain links TRBV29-1 to TRBJ1-2; 8 nucleotides match TRBD1. The J segment lost 4 bases and the V segment lost 6 bases, leaving 4 bases of the junction unmatched. The CDR3 consists of 12 residues. CDR1 SQVTM and CDR2 ANQGSEA come from the germline V gene. The CDR3 DNA reads TGCAGCGTAGGACAGGGTGCCTATGGCTACACCTTC. It yields the protein CSVGQGAYGYTF.

Many counts were recorded for this clonotype. This chain uses TRBV6-2 or TRBV6-3 with TRBJ2-7; D unclear. CDR1 is MNHEY, CDR2 SVGEGT, per germline. This CDR3 is 11 amino acids long. V was clipped by 4 bases and J by 6 bases, with 7 bases between them. The CDR3 DNA reads as TGTGCCAGCAGTTTCGGGCCCGAGCAGTACGTC. Translation gives CASSFGPEQYV.

This clonotype was counted between two and nine times. V gene TRBV19 combines with J gene TRBJ2-3, with D hard to call. Trimming pared 5 bases from V and 4 bases from J, leaving 16 bases between. The CDR3 has 15 amino acids. CDR1 is LNHDA, CDR2 SQIVND, per germline (reference sequence). The chain's CDR3 is CASSRVDTPPDTQYF. CDR3 sequence (DNA): TGTGCCAGTAGTCGAGTCGATACCCCTCCAGATACGCAGTATTTT.

Worth noting for this clonotype: A much larger clonotype is one base distant, so this may be a read error. The chain employs TRBV12-3 or TRBV12-4 and TRBJ2-3; TRBD2 aligns across 9 bases. V was pared by 3 bases and J by 4 bases, with 2 bases of the junction left unmatched. This CDR3 region has 14 residues. CDR3 in DNA: TGTGCCAGCAGTTTCCAGCGGGGGGCAGATACGCAGTATTTT. This codes for CASSFQRGADTQYF.

This clonotype was recorded at least ten times. The chain combines TRBV9 with TRBJ2-3; 12 nucleotides line up with TRBD2. Germline-derived CDR1 and CDR2 are SGDLS and YYNGEE. The J segment lost 3 bases and the V segment lost 2 bases, leaving 7 bases of the junction unmatched. The CDR3 has 17 residues. The CDR3 is CASSVSLLAGGTDTQYF. In DNA form, the CDR3 reads TGTGCCAGCAGCGTCAGTCTACTAGCGGGGGGAACAGATACGCAGTATTTT.

This clonotype was picked up a small number of times. This chain uses TRBV5-4 with TRBJ1-2; 11 nucleotides line up with TRBD1. Germline V lookup: CDR1 SGHNT, CDR2 YYREEE (reference sequence). CDR3 size: 15 residues. The V segment lost 1 base and the J segment 7 bases; nucleotides outside the gene matches: 6. In DNA, the CDR3 is TGTGCCAGCAGCTTGACTGGACAGGGGGCTTTTGGCTACACCTTC. Encoded protein: CASSLTGQGAFGYTF.

This clonotype was seen more than once but under ten times. The chain joins TRBV4-3 to TRBJ2-3; no clear D gene. The CDR3 contains 20 residues. CDR1 LGHNA and CDR2 YSLEER come from the germline V gene. V was shortened by 0 bases and J by 1 base, with 23 bases between the two germline ends. The CDR3 nucleotides read TGCGCCAGCAGCCAAGAGTTAGGGATTCAGAGAGGTATGGGCACAGATACGCAGTATTTT. It yields the protein CASSQELGIQRGMGTDTQYF.

This clonotype was detected many times. The chain recombines TRBV30 with TRBJ2-1, with D possibly matching TRBD2 (5 bases). Germline assignment: CDR1 GTSNPN and CDR2 SVGIG (reference sequence). The length of the CDR3 is 14 residues. Trimming took off 5 bases at V and 9 bases at J, with 20 bases between the two ends. The CDR3 coding sequence is TGTGCCTGGCTAGGGAGTATCAGCTCCAGTGAGCAGTTCTTC. Amino acid sequence: CAWLGSISSSEQFF.

This clonotype has ten or more counts. The chain couples TRBV4-3 to TRBJ1-1; D possibly corresponds to TRBD1 (5 bases). The CDR3 consists of 13 residues. Germline V lookup: CDR1 LGHNA, CDR2 YSLEER. V was shortened by 6 bases and J by 5 bases, with 13 bases between the two germline ends. The CDR3 DNA is TGCGCCAGCAGGAGCGGGGGGGTGACTGAAGCTTTCTTT. Translation: CASRSGGVTEAFF.

There are a few counts of this clonotype. The V and J genes are TRBV12-3 or TRBV12-4 and TRBJ1-5; TRBD1 is a possible D gene (6 bases). The CDR3 sequence is 14 residues long. The V and J ends lost 5 bases and 3 bases respectively, with 11 bases between them. The CDR3 here is CASSRQAINQPQHF. The CDR3 bases are TGTGCCAGCAGTCGACAGGCAATCAATCAGCCCCAGCATTTT.

In its sample, this clonotype was seen many times. This chain uses TRBV7-9 with TRBJ1-1, with 10 bases identical to TRBD1. Germline V lookup: CDR1 SEHNR, CDR2 FQNEAQ (reference sequence). This CDR3 contains 18 residues. Trimming at V came to 2 bases and at J to 1 base, leaving 10 bases not matched to a gene. CDR3 nucleotides: TGTGCCAGCAGCTTACCCCCTCCGGGACAGGGGACGAACACTGAAGCTTTCTTT. Encoded protein: CASSLPPPGQGTNTEAFF.

This clonotype showed up just a few times. The gene calls are TRBV19 and TRBJ1-2, with D possibly TRBD1 on 6 matching bases. The CDR3 is 13 amino acids. Germline lookup yields CDR1 LNHDA and CDR2 SQIVND (reference sequence). V was cut by 6 bases and J by 0 bases, with 8 bases left in between. CDR3 protein: CASRRQANYGYTF. CDR3 DNA: TGTGCCAGTAGAAGACAGGCTAACTATGGCTACACCTTC.

This clonotype has only a few counts. The V gene is TRBV20-1, the J gene TRBJ1-4; 7 bases are shared with TRBD1. Trimming took 1 base from V and 8 from J; bases not matched to a gene: 10. This CDR3 is built from 15 residues. The germline V gene encodes CDR1 DFQATT and CDR2 SNEGSKA (reference sequence). CDR3 bases: TGCAGTGCTAGAGTCCCTGGACAGGCCAACGAAAAACTGTTTTTT. Encoded protein: CSARVPGQANEKLFF.

This clonotype occurred many times. CDR3 in amino acids: CSASRQETQYF. The CDR3, as DNA: TGCAGTGCCAGTCGCCAAGAGACCCAGTACTTC. The rearrangement links TRBV20-1 to TRBJ2-5; D unresolved. There are 11 residues in the CDR3. Trimming took 6 bases from V and 1 from J, leaving 6 bases between them. Germline V gene data show CDR1 as DFQATT and CDR2 as SNEGSKA (reference sequence).

This chain connects TRBV9 to TRBJ2-5; a weak D match, TRBD1 (6 bases). V lost 1 base, J lost 5 bases, and 12 bases lay in between. Germline V gives CDR1 SGDLS, CDR2 YYNGEE. The CDR3 is made up of 14 amino acids. The CDR3 nucleotides read TGTGCCAGCAGCGTACGTACAGGGTTTGAGACCCAGTACTTC. This codes for CASSVRTGFETQYF.

This clonotype was counted between two and nine times. The rearrangement uses TRBV18 and TRBJ1-2, with TRBD1 as a possible D gene (5 bases). V lost 0 bases, J lost 7 bases, and 12 bases lay in between. CDR1 and CDR2 from the germline V gene are KGHSH and LQKENI. The CDR3 is made up of 14 amino acids. The CDR3 coding sequence is TGTGCCAGCTCACCACCGGCAGGGAATGGTGGCTACACCTTC. Translated: CASSPPAGNGGYTF.

This clonotype was observed a handful of times. The chain carries TRBV4-1 and TRBJ2-5; 11 bases are a match to TRBD2. The germline V gene has CDR1 MGHRA and CDR2 YSYEKL. The CDR3 extends over 16 amino acids. Trimming took 3 bases from V and 5 from J; bases not matched to a gene: 8. The CDR3: CASSQPLAGGRETQYF. CDR3 sequence (DNA): TGCGCCAGCAGCCAGCCCTTAGCGGGGGGGCGGGAGACCCAGTACTTC.